Shown below are 24 T cell receptor beta chains from a single sample sequenced in a study of shared clonotypes between healthy human individuals. This table comes from immunoSEQ multiplex PCR, and its TCRdb copy is limited to in-frame clones, with some not included. The sample has about 820,000 clones, 85% to 95% seen once. Positive CCR7 selection of CD45RO-negative cells yielded the naive CD8 cells, and terminally differentiated effector memory CD45RA+ cells were excluded. The sample taken for sequencing was naive CD8+ T cells sorted from blood. The receptor set was obtained from a man aged 30 to 39 in good health.

The V gene is TRBV7-2, the J gene TRBJ2-1, with 8 bases that match TRBD1. Germline CDR1 reads SGHTA; CDR2 reads FQGNSA. This CDR3 has 13 amino acids. With 10 bases clipped from V and 8 bases from J, the junction kept 10 bases outside the gene matches. The CDR3 DNA follows: TGTGCCATCCCGGGAGACAGGGGCGATGAGCAGTTCTTC. Protein product: CAIPGDRGDEQFF.

The chain is built from TRBV7-9 and TRBJ2-2, with 9 bases identical to TRBD2. V lost 2 bases to trimming and J lost 3 bases; unmatched junction nucleotides: 4. CDR1 is SEHNR, CDR2 FQNEAQ, per germline (reference sequence). The CDR3 is 16 residues long. This chain's CDR3 is CASSLIRLADTGELFF. The CDR3 nucleotides read TGTGCCAGCAGCTTAATCCGACTAGCGGACACCGGGGAGCTGTTTTTT.

Remarks on this clone: One junction end disagrees with the germline gene, perhaps due to a read error. The CDR3 reads CAWSVAGTYEIF. DNA for the CDR3: TGTGCCTGGAGTGTCGCCGGGACGTACGAAATCTTC. The chain recombines TRBV30 with TRBJ2-7; D may be TRBD1 or TRBD2 (5 bases each). The germline V gene has CDR1 GTSNPN and CDR2 SVGIG (reference sequence). CDR3 length: 12 amino acids.

Many counts were recorded for this clone. The chain combines TRBV27 with TRBJ2-1; TRBD2 agrees at 8 bases. V gave up 9 bases and J gave up 6 bases; unmatched junction bases: 10. Germline loops: CDR1 MNHEY, CDR2 SMNVEV (reference sequence). The length of the CDR3 is 14 residues. CDR3 amino acids: CASRIAGFVNEQFF. The CDR3 DNA reads TGTGCCAGTAGAATAGCGGGATTCGTCAATGAGCAGTTCTTC.

The J gene is TRBJ1-2, the V gene TRBV7-9, with 7 nucleotides matching TRBD1. J gave up 6 bases and V 3 bases, and 10 bases lay outside the gene matches. This CDR3 is 15 amino acids long. Germline V gives CDR1 SEHNR, CDR2 FQNEAQ (reference sequence). DNA for the CDR3: TGTGCCAGCAGCTTTGACAGGGATGAGGTACATGGCTACACCTTC. Amino acid sequence: CASSFDRDEVHGYTF.

The chain joins TRBV2 to TRBJ2-7, with 10 bases identical to TRBD2. CDR3 length: 16 amino acids. V lost 2 bases and J lost 4; bases outside the gene matches: 8. Germline-derived CDR1 and CDR2 are SNHLY and FYNNEI. The CDR3 spells CASSERLAGDLYEQYF. The CDR3 nucleotides read TGTGCCAGCAGTGAAAGGCTAGCGGGAGATTTGTACGAGCAGTACTTC.

The V and J genes are TRBV11-2 and TRBJ1-3; D remains ambiguous. The CDR3 is 12 amino acids. Trimming left V 4 bases short and J 5 bases short, with 6 bases between. The germline CDR1 and CDR2 sequences are SGHAT and FQNNGV. CDR3 in DNA: TGTGCCAGCAGCTCGCTGCGAAACACCATATATTTT. It is translated as CASSSLRNTIYF.

CDR3 in amino acids: CASSDSGLTYEQYF. CDR3 DNA sequence: TGTGCCAGCAGTGACTCAGGGCTAACCTACGAGCAGTACTTC. The rearrangement links TRBV6-4 to TRBJ2-7; D call uncertain. V shed 0 bases and J shed 2 bases, with 8 bases lying between them. The CDR3 spans 14 residues. Germline CDR1 reads MRHNA; CDR2 reads SNTAGT.

The J gene is TRBJ1-5, the V gene TRBV7-8; D possibly corresponds to TRBD1 (6 bases). CDR1 and CDR2 from the germline V gene are SGHVS and FQNEAQ. The CDR3 has 14 amino acids. With 2 bases removed from V and 8 bases from J, the gap between germline ends came to 13 bases. This CDR3 is CASSLKVRGKPQHF. In nucleotides, the CDR3 is TGTGCCAGCAGCTTAAAGGTCAGGGGAAAGCCCCAGCATTTT.

The rearrangement uses TRBV7-9 and TRBJ2-3; TRBD1 is a possible D gene (6 bases). V was cut by 5 bases and J by 1 base, with 10 bases left in between. Germline V gene data show CDR1 as SEHNR and CDR2 as FQNEAQ (reference sequence). The CDR3 has 14 amino acids. In DNA, the CDR3 is TGTGCCAGCAGCACGGACAGCCGCACAGATACGCAGTATTTT. Translation: CASSTDSRTDTQYF.

CDR3 protein: CASSYHGKAEAFF. DNA for the CDR3: TGTGCCAGCAGTTATCACGGAAAGGCTGAAGCTTTCTTT. The V and J genes are TRBV6-5 and TRBJ1-1, with D hard to call. V was cut by 3 bases and J by 6 bases, with 11 bases left in between. This CDR3 has 13 amino acids. Germline V CDR1 and CDR2: MNHEY, SVGAGI.

The rearrangement uses TRBV7-9 and TRBJ1-5, with a weak D call TRBD1 (6 bases). V was trimmed by 7 bases and J by 5 bases, leaving 15 bases between them. CDR1 and CDR2 from the germline V gene are SEHNR and FQNEAQ (reference sequence). The CDR3 length is 14 residues. In nucleotides, the CDR3 is TGTGCCAGCACCATGGGACAAAGCGATCAGCCCCAGCATTTT. Translation gives CASTMGQSDQPQHF.

The rearrangement uses TRBV29-1 and TRBJ2-7; D is uncertain. Germline assignment: CDR1 SQVTM and CDR2 ANQGSEA. Trimming took 1 base from V and 1 from J, leaving 5 bases between them. This CDR3 comprises 12 residues. CDR3 DNA: TGCAGCGTTGAAGTCGGATCCTACGAGCAGTACTTC. Translated: CSVEVGSYEQYF.

The rearrangement links TRBV4-1 to TRBJ2-7, with TRBD2 matching over 9 bases. V dropped 1 base and J dropped 0; count of bases not matched to a gene: 10. From germline, CDR1 is MGHRA and CDR2 YSYEKL. The CDR3 is 18 amino acids. The CDR3 sequence is CASSQGITSGFLSYEQYF. DNA for the CDR3: TGCGCCAGCAGCCAAGGAATAACTAGCGGGTTCCTCTCCTACGAGCAGTACTTC.

The chain couples TRBV5-4 to TRBJ2-6; TRBD1 might be the D (6 bases). V was shortened by 3 bases and J by 2 bases, with 12 bases between the two germline ends. Germline loops: CDR1 SGHNT, CDR2 YYREEE (reference sequence). This CDR3 contains 16 residues. CDR3 amino acids: CASSSAGEPGANVLTF. In DNA, the CDR3 is TGTGCCAGCAGCTCTGCAGGGGAGCCTGGGGCCAACGTCCTGACTTTC. The entire variable domain, with the rest obtained from reference TRBV5-4 and TRBJ2-6, is as follows: ETGVTQSPTHLIKTRGQQVTLRCSSQSGHNTVSWYQQALGQGPQFIFQYYREEENGRGNFPPRFSGLQFPNYSSELNVNALELDDSALYLCASSSAGEPGANVLTFGAGSRLTVL.

The rearrangement uses TRBV7-9 and TRBJ2-1, with 9 positions matching TRBD1. The CDR3 is 17 residues long. The V segment lost 5 bases and the J segment 4 bases; nucleotides outside the gene matches: 12. Germline assignment: CDR1 SEHNR and CDR2 FQNEAQ (reference sequence). Here the CDR3 reads CASSPDPGTGTYNEQFF. In DNA, the CDR3 is TGTGCCAGCAGCCCTGACCCCGGGACAGGGACGTACAATGAGCAGTTCTTC.

The V call is TRBV28, the J call TRBJ2-5, with a tentative D call TRBD1 (6 bases). Germline values: CDR1 MDHEN, CDR2 SYDVKM. Between the trimmed V and J ends, which lost 2 bases and 2 bases, there was a span of 9 bases. The CDR3 has 14 amino acids. CDR3 sequence: CASSLGGWQETQYF. As DNA, the CDR3 is TGTGCCAGCAGTTTAGGGGGCTGGCAAGAGACCCAGTACTTC.

The chain joins TRBV30 to TRBJ2-1; 10 nucleotides line up with TRBD2. The V and J ends lost 0 bases and 5 bases, in that order; junction bases with no gene match: 7. The CDR3 has 16 amino acids. Germline V lookup: CDR1 GTSNPN, CDR2 SVGIG (reference sequence). The CDR3 loop is CAWSVRLAGDHNEQFF. The DNA for the CDR3 is TGTGCCTGGAGTGTTCGCCTAGCGGGAGACCACAATGAGCAGTTCTTC.

The gene calls are TRBV7-9 and TRBJ2-7; 9 bases match TRBD1. Per germline, CDR1 SEHNR and CDR2 FQNEAQ (reference sequence). The CDR3 is 12 amino acids. With V trimmed by 8 bases and J by 3 bases, 2 bases remained unmatched. CDR3 DNA: TGTGCCAGCCGGACAGGGGTCTACGAGCAGTACTTC. Its protein is CASRTGVYEQYF.

The chain combines TRBV19 with TRBJ1-1; D not resolved. This CDR3 comprises 14 residues. The V gene lost 4 bases and the J gene lost 6 bases, with 15 bases spanning the gap. CDR1 is LNHDA, CDR2 SQIVND, per germline (reference sequence). The CDR3 DNA follows: TGTGCCAGTAGTACGCTCGAGGGATTTGCTGAAGCTTTCTTT. This encodes CASSTLEGFAEAFF.

CDR3 in amino acids: CASRTADSNYGYTF. The CDR3 DNA reads TGTGCCAGCAGGACGGCTGACTCTAACTATGGCTACACCTTC. The chain recombines TRBV27 with TRBJ1-2, with no clear D. From germline, CDR1 is MNHEY and CDR2 SMNVEV (reference sequence). The CDR3 is made up of 14 amino acids. V was clipped by 6 bases and J by 0 bases, with 11 bases between them.

V is TRBV21-1 and J is TRBJ2-2; TRBD2 is the table's D call, not checked against the DNA. TRBV21-1 is a pseudogene locus. The CDR3 consists of 24 residues. CDR3 protein: CASSKDRAGGPQFCMNFPTGELFF. DNA of the CDR3: TGTGCCAGCAGCAAAGACAGAGCGGGAGGGCCTCAATTTTGTATGAATTTCCCCACCGGGGAGCTGTTTTTT.

The chain uses TRBV7-2 and TRBJ2-5; no reliable D call. V gave up 4 bases and J gave up 3 bases, with 15 bases separating them. The length of the CDR3 is 15 residues. Germline loops: CDR1 SGHTA, CDR2 FQGNSA. CDR3 nucleotides: TGTGCCAGCAGCTCAGGCTGGGTTAGTGAAGAGACCCAGTACTTC. Amino acid sequence: CASSSGWVSEETQYF.

The rearrangement links TRBV29-1 to TRBJ2-7, with TRBD2 matching 9 bases. After removal of 2 bases from V and 3 bases from J, the junction contained 11 bases not matched to a gene. This CDR3 has 16 residues. Germline V gives CDR1 SQVTM, CDR2 ANQGSEA. The CDR3 is CSVEIAGASEGYEQYF. CDR3 coding DNA: TGCAGCGTTGAAATAGCGGGAGCCTCTGAGGGCTACGAGCAGTACTTC.